The 12 T cell receptor beta chains below were found in one sample sequenced in a study of patients and donors after allogeneic stem cell transplantation. TCRdb independently ran MiXCR on the RT-PCR reads; one entry per CDR3 protein. The sample carries 150,000 to 200,000 distinct CDR3 sequences, roughly 22% recorded once. Material: blood, either unsorted or a sorted T cell fraction (not recorded which). The receptors here all came from a human donor who was either an allogeneic HSCT recipient or a stem cell or donor lymphocyte infusion donor (not recorded which). It is not recorded whose cells these are; they may come from a transplant donor.

This clonotype was seen a few times. The chain carries TRBV20-1 and TRBJ1-2; 7 nucleotides match TRBD1. The CDR3 totals 13 residues. V was pared by 1 base and J by 6 bases, with 5 bases of the junction left unmatched. Germline V CDR1 and CDR2: DFQATT, SNEGSKA (reference sequence). The DNA of the CDR3 is TGCAGTGCTAGAGGAGGGGGCGCTGATGGCTACACCTTC. Amino acid sequence: CSARGGGADGYTF.

This clonotype was seen only once. CDR3 DNA: TGTGCCAGCAGGCCGCGGCGGGAGGGGTCCGGGGAGCTGTTTTTT. Amino acids: CASRPRREGSGELFF. The chain has TRBV7-9 and TRBJ2-2; TRBD2 matches 9 bases. The CDR3 runs to 15 residues. CDR1 is SEHNR and CDR2 is FQNEAQ in the germline V gene (reference sequence). V was pared by 6 bases and J by 6 bases, with 8 bases of the junction left unmatched.

This clonotype was observed a few times. The genes are TRBV5-1 and TRBJ2-3, with a possible D match to TRBD2 (5 bases). V was shortened by 4 bases and J by 2 bases, with 17 bases between the two germline ends. Germline assignment: CDR1 SGHRS and CDR2 YFSETQ. The CDR3 is 16 amino acids. This CDR3 is CASSPPVSGLTDTQYF. CDR3 sequence (DNA): TGCGCCAGCAGCCCCCCAGTCAGCGGACTCACAGATACGCAGTATTTT.

The gene calls are TRBV9 and TRBJ2-2, with 9 bases fitting TRBD1. The germline V gene has CDR1 SGDLS and CDR2 YYNGEE. The junction had 5 bases not matched to a gene; V was cut back by 3 bases and J by 5 bases. This CDR3 spans 15 amino acids. CDR3 region: CASSADRGVTGELFF. CDR3 coding DNA: TGTGCCAGCAGCGCGGACAGGGGTGTTACCGGGGAGCTGTTTTTT.

This clonotype came up a few times. The V and J genes are TRBV20-1 and TRBJ2-7, with D possibly TRBD1 on 6 matching bases. Germline V gene data show CDR1 as DFQATT and CDR2 as SNEGSKA (reference sequence). The CDR3 is made up of 12 amino acids. With 4 bases removed from V and 5 bases from J, the gap between germline ends came to 12 bases. Here the CDR3 DNA reads TGCAGTGCTACAGGGGCGCTCAACGAGCAGTACTTC. Amino acids: CSATGALNEQYF.

This clonotype has a handful of counts. V usage is TRBV28 and J usage is TRBJ2-1; D is unclear. CDR1 and CDR2 from the germline V gene are MDHEN and SYDVKM. The V end was cut by 3 bases, the J end by 6 bases, with 6 bases between. The CDR3 covers 12 residues. CDR3 sequence (DNA): TGTGCCAGCAGTTTTGGGCCCAATGAGCAGTTCTTC. Its translation is CASSFGPNEQFF.

This clonotype has just a few counts. This sequence joins TRBV12-3 or TRBV12-4 and TRBJ2-2; D gene uncertain. The V end was cut by 5 bases, the J end by 5 bases, with 12 bases between. There are 14 residues in the CDR3. The chain's CDR3 is CASSPISPTGELFF. The CDR3 nucleotides are TGTGCCAGCAGTCCGATTTCGCCAACCGGGGAGCTGTTTTTT.

The genes are TRBV20-1 and TRBJ2-1; 9 nucleotides match TRBD2. The CDR3 extends over 19 amino acids. The trim removed 5 bases at V and 0 bases at J, leaving 17 bases unmatched. Germline CDR1 and CDR2: DFQATT and SNEGSKA (reference sequence). CDR3 nucleotides: TGCAGTGCTGGACCCGTAGCGGGGGCCACCTTGAGCTCCTACAATGAGCAGTTCTTC. Protein sequence: CSAGPVAGATLSSYNEQFF.

This chain uses TRBV27 with TRBJ1-5; D is uncertain. The CDR3 consists of 14 residues. V lost 3 bases, J lost 0 bases, and 6 bases lay in between. Germline V gene lookup returns CDR1 MNHEY and CDR2 SMNVEV (reference sequence). Here the CDR3 reads CASSLVGSNQPQHF. The CDR3 nucleotides read TGTGCCAGCAGTTTGGTCGGTAGCAATCAGCCCCAGCATTTT.

A word on this clonotype: A clone one base away is much larger, so this may be a read error. The CDR3 nucleotides read TGTGCCAGCAGTTTATCCCACGGGCGGATTTTTGTAAGCAATCAGCCCCAGCATTTT. Its translation is CASSLSHGRIFVSNQPQHF. The genes are TRBV28 and TRBJ1-5, with unresolved D. Germline CDR1 and CDR2: MDHEN and SYDVKM. Trimming shortened V by 1 base and J by 1 base, and 20 bases separated the two germline ends. The CDR3 consists of 19 residues.

This clonotype was counted many times. This chain joins TRBV12-3 or TRBV12-4 and TRBJ1-5; D gene uncertain. The length of the CDR3 is 13 residues. V was cut by 7 bases and J by 2 bases, with 9 bases left in between. This CDR3 reads CASTQYGNQPQHF. Here the CDR3 DNA reads TGTGCCAGCACCCAGTACGGCAATCAGCCCCAGCATTTT.

This clonotype was observed a single time. The J gene is TRBJ2-7, the V gene TRBV21-1. TRBV21-1 is flagged as a pseudogene. The CDR3 runs to 16 residues. The CDR3 loop is CASSKVYAEQTYEQYF. CDR3 DNA: TGTGCCAGCAGCAAAGTTTATGCTGAGCAGACCTACGAGCAGTACTTC.